This T cell receptor (beta chain) emerged from a study of cytomegalovirus exposure and HLA in healthy donors. The study's findings and limits: Judged likely to be a sequencing artifact was a cluster of highly shared sequence variants.

The PCR made use of 60 Vbeta and 13 Jbeta primers. Per the authors' pipeline: An analysis that came later counted some 80 million unique TCR beta chains, approximately 9.9 million shared. Clones were read by immunoSEQ multiplex PCR, and TCRdb kept only the in-frame ones, dropping some. D and trimming were read from the DNA, whereas the V and J calls and clone size are those reported in that table. This table holds about 160,000 clones, around 90% found once. As for this clone: The antigen is unknown.

Per germline, CDR1 KGHSH and CDR2 LQKENI. The trim removed 1 base at V and 6 bases at J, leaving 11 bases unmatched. The CDR3 runs 17 residues. The genes are TRBV18 and TRBJ1-5, with TRBD1 matching 8 bases. Sequencing was carried out using PBMCs. The sequence was collected from a woman aged 30 to 39 in good health and CMV-seronegative. The CDR3: CASSPLSSGGDVQPQHF. The DNA for the CDR3 is TGTGCCAGCTCACCACTTAGCTCAGGGGGCGATGTTCAGCCCCAGCATTTT.